This T cell receptor beta chain was sequenced for a study of blood T cells in healthy people across ages. Germline-derived CDR1 and CDR2 are SQVTM and ANQGSEA. This CDR3 spans 13 amino acids. About this clonotype itself: Its antigen remains unknown.

Then a second PCR, running about 6 to 11 cycles, was carried out with a sample-barcoded 5' primer and a J-beta primer mix. TCRdb used MiXCR to reprocess the 5' RACE reads, holding one entry per CDR3 protein. The repertoire holds 650,000 to 800,000 distinct CDR3 sequences, with around 42% as singletons. Study-wide findings and caveats: The CMV status of each donor remained undetermined, and this could have confounded shifts in expanded clonotypes.

The genes are TRBV29-1 and TRBJ2-1; D might be TRBD1 (6 bases). TRBJ2-7 explains the end of the DNA better; the J call may be wrong. The TCR comes from a man aged 55 to 70 in good health. Sample: blood. The CDR3 reads CSGDTRLGNEQYF. The DNA of the CDR3 is TGCAGCGGGGACACCCGGCTGGGCAATGAGCAGTACTTC.